This record looks at one TCR beta chain sequence and its context. Sequenced by immunoSEQ multiplex PCR; TCRdb stores in-frame clones only, minus some. The sample holds approximately 180,000 clones, roughly 94% seen once. This sample was included in a study of control samples from healthy donors and cancer patients. V trimming: 0 bases; J trimming: 0 bases; junction bases outside the gene matches: 9. The CDR3 covers 20 residues. The germline V gene encodes CDR1 LNHNV and CDR2 YYDKDF (reference sequence). The clonotype comes from a young woman in good health. Sequences were obtained from blood. The V call is TRBV15, the J call TRBJ2-1; 12 positions match TRBD2. Written as DNA, the CDR3 is TGTGCCACCAGCAGAGATCGACCGGGGGGACTAGCGGGCTCCTACAATGAGCAGTTCTTC. The encoded protein is CATSRDRPGGLAGSYNEQFF.